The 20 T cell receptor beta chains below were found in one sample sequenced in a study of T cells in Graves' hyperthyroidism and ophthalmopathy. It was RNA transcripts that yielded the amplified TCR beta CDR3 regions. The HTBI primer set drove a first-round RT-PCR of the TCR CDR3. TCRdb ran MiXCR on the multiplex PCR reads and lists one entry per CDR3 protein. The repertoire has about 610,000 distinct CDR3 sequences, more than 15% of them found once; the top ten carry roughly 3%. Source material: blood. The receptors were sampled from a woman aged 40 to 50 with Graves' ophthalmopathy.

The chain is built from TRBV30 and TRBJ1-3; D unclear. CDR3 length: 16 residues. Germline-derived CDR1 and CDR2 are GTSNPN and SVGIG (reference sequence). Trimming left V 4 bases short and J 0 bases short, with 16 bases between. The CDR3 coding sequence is TGTGCCTGGACAAAGCAAAAACAGCCCTCTGGAAACACCATATATTTT. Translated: CAWTKQKQPSGNTIYF.

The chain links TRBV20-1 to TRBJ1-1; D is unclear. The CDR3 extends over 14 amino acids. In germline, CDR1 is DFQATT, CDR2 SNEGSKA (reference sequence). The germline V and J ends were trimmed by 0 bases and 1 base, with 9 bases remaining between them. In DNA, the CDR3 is TGCAGTGCTAGAGATGCCAGACAGAACACTGAAGCTTTCTTT. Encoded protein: CSARDARQNTEAFF.

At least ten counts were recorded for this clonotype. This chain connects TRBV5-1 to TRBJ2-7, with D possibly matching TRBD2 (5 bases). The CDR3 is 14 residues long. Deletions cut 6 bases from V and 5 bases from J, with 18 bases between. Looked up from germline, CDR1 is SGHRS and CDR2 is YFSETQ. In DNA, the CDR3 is TGCGCCAGCACTCCCAACAGCGGCCAGGACGAGCAGTACTTC. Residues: CASTPNSGQDEQYF. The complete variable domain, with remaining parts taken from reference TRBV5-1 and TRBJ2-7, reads KAGVTQTPRYLIKTRGQQVTLSCSPISGHRSVSWYQQTPGQGLQFLFEYFSETQRNKGNFPGRFSGRQFSNSRSEMNVSTLELGDSALYLCASTPNSGQDEQYFGPGTRLTVT.

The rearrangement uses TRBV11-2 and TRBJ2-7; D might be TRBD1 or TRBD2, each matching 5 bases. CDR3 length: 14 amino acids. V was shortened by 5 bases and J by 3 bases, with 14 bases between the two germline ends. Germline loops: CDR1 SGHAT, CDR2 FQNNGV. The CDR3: CASSITGRSYEQYF. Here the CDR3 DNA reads TGTGCCAGCAGCATAACGGGACGGAGCTACGAGCAGTACTTC. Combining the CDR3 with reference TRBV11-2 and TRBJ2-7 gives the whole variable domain EAGVAQSPRYKIIEKRQSVAFWCNPISGHATLYWYQQILGQGPKLLIQFQNNGVVDDSQLPKDRFSAERLKGVDSTLKIQPAKLEDSAVYLCASSITGRSYEQYFGPGTRLTVT.

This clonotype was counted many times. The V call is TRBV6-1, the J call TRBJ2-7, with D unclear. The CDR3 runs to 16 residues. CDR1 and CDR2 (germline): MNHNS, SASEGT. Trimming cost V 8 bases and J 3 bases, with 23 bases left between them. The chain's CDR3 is CASPLPILRRCYEQYF. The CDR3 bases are TGTGCCAGCCCGCTTCCAATCTTACGGCGGTGCTACGAGCAGTACTTC.

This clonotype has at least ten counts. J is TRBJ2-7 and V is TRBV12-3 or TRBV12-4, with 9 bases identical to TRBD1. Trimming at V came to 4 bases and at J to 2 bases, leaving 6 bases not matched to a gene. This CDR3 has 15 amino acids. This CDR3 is CASSSWTGEPYEQYF. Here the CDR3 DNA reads TGTGCCAGCAGTTCTTGGACAGGGGAACCCTACGAGCAGTACTTC.

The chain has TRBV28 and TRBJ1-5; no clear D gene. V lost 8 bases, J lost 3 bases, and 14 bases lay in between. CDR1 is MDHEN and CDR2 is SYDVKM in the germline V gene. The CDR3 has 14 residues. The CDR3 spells CASGGGRDNQPQHF. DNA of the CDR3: TGTGCCAGCGGTGGTGGCAGAGACAATCAGCCCCAGCATTTT.

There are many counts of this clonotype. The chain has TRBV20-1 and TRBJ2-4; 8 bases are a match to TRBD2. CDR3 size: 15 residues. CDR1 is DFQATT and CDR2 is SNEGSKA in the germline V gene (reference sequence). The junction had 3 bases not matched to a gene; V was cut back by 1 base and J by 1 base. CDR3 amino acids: CSARAGGPAKNIQYF. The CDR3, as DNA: TGCAGTGCTAGAGCGGGAGGGCCGGCCAAAAACATTCAGTACTTC.

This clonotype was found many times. The CDR3 DNA sequence: TGCGCCAGCAGCTTGAATTCAGGGGGGTACAATGAGCAGTTCTTC. Translated: CASSLNSGGYNEQFF. The V gene is TRBV5-1, the J gene TRBJ2-1, with D possibly TRBD1 on 7 matching bases. The CDR3 covers 15 residues. Germline CDR1 and CDR2: SGHRS and YFSETQ. Trimming left V 1 base short and J 4 bases short, with 12 bases between.

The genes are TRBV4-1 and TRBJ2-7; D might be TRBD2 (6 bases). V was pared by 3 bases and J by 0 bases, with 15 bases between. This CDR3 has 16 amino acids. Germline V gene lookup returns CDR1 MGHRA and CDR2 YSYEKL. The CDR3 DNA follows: TGCGCCAGCAGCCAGGAAGCGGGCAGGAGCTCCTACGAGCAGTACTTC. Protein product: CASSQEAGRSSYEQYF.

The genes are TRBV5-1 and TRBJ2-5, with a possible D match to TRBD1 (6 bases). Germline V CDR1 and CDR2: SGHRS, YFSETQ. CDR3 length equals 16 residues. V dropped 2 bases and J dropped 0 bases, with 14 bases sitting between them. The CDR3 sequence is CASSFWGPGNQETQYF. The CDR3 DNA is TGCGCCAGCAGCTTTTGGGGGCCCGGGAACCAAGAGACCCAGTACTTC.

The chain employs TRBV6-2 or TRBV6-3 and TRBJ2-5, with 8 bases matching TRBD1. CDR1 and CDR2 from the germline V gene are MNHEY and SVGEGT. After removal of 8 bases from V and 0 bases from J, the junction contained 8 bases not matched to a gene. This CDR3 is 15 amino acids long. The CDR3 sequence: CASSSGQVYQETQYF. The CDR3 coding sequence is TGTGCCAGCTCATCGGGACAGGTATACCAAGAGACCCAGTACTTC.

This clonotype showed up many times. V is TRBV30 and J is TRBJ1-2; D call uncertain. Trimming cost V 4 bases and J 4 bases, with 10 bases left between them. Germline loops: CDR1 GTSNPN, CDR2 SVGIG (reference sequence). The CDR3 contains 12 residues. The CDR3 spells CAWIRHPYGYTF. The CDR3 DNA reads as TGTGCCTGGATCAGGCACCCCTATGGCTACACCTTC.

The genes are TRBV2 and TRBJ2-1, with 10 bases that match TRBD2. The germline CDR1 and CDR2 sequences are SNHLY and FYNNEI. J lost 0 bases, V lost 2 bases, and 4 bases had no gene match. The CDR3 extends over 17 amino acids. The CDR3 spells CASSEWASGSSYNEQFF. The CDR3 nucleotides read TGTGCCAGCAGTGAATGGGCTAGCGGGAGCTCCTACAATGAGCAGTTCTTC. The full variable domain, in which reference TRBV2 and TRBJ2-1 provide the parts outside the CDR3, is EPEVTQTPSHQVTQMGQEVILRCVPISNHLYFYWYRQILGQKVEFLVSFYNNEISEKSEIFDDQFSVERPDGSNFTLKIRSTKLEDSAMYFCASSEWASGSSYNEQFFGPGTRLTVL.

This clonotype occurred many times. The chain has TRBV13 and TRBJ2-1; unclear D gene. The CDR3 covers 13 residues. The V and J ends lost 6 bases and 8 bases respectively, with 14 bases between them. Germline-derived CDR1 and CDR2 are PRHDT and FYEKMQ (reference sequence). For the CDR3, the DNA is TGTGCCAGCAGGACCAGAATCTCGGATGAGCAGTTCTTC. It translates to CASRTRISDEQFF.

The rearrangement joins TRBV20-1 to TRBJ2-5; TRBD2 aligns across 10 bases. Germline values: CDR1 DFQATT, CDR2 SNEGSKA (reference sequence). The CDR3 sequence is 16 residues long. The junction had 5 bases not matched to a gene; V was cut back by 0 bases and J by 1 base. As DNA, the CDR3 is TGCAGTGCTAGAGATAGTCTAGCGGGGGCCCAAGAGACCCAGTACTTC. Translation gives CSARDSLAGAQETQYF.

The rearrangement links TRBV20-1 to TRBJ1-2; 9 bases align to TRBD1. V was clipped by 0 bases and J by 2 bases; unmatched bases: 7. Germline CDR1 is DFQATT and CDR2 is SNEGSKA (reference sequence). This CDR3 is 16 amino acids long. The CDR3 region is CSARDPATGGNYGYTF. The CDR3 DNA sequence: TGCAGTGCTAGAGATCCCGCGACAGGGGGAAACTATGGCTACACCTTC.

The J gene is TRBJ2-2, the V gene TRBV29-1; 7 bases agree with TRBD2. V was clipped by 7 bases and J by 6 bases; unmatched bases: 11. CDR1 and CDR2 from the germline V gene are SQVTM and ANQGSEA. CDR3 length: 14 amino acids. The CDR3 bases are TGCAGCGCTGGTTGGATAGCGGGTTCCGGGGAGCTGTTTTTT. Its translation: CSAGWIAGSGELFF.

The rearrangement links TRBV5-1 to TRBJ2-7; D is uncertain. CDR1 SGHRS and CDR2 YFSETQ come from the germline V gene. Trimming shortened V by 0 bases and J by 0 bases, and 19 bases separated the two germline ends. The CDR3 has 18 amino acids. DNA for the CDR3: TGCGCCAGCAGCTTGGGCAGGCAAAATTCGAAGAGCTCCTACGAGCAGTACTTC. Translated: CASSLGRQNSKSSYEQYF.

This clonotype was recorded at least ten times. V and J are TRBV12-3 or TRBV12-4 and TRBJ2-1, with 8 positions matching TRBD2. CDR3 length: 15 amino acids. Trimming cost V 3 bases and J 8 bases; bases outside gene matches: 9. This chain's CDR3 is CASSFRSGSGDEQFF. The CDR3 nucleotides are TGTGCCAGCAGTTTCAGGAGCGGGAGCGGCGATGAGCAGTTCTTC.